This record covers a single T cell receptor (beta chain). No antigen is known for it. TCRdb independently ran MiXCR on the multiplex PCR reads; one entry per CDR3 protein. Counted here are roughly 130,000 distinct CDR3 sequences, less than 35% occurring once; the ten biggest clones make up about 2.5%. The record originates from a study of breast tumors, draining lymph nodes, adjacent tissues. Points from the study as a whole: The data were judged consistent with most tumor T cells coming from lymph node and expanding in tumor. Compared with lymph nodes, tumors were less diverse; compared with nontumor tissue, more.

Breast cancer patients provided tissue from their axillary draining lymph nodes. The source of this sequence is a female donor with breast cancer. Some clones in this sample may be carry-over from other donors' samples. Material: axillary lymph node tissue.

The chain's CDR3 is CASSRRRAESKEQFF. The CDR3 nucleotides read TGTGCCAGCAGCCGCCGGCGAGCCGAGAGCAAGGAGCAGTTCTTC. The V gene is TRBV5-4, the J gene TRBJ2-1; D is uncertain. CDR1 and CDR2 (germline): SGHNT, YYREEE (reference sequence). This CDR3 contains 15 residues. Trimming cost V 4 bases and J 10 bases, with 21 bases left between them.